This TCR beta chain comes out of a study of cytomegalovirus exposure and HLA in healthy donors. The PCR used 60 Vbeta and 13 Jbeta primers. As originally analysed: Around 11 million shared chains were among the 60 million to 80 million unique TCR beta chains that a later analysis counted. The protocol was immunoSEQ multiplex PCR, while the TCRdb copy is restricted to in-frame clones and leaves out a portion. That table furnishes V, J and clone size, whereas the DNA furnished D and trimming. The repertoire has approximately 100,000 clones, about 70% of them found once; the top ten carry 2% to 2.5%. The CDR3 extends over 12 amino acids. Germline CDR1 reads GTSNPN; CDR2 reads SVGIG (reference sequence). Trimming removed 5 bases at V and 4 bases at J, with 11 bases between.

Sequences were obtained from PBMCs. V is TRBV30 and J is TRBJ2-5; D gene unclear. This sequence was found in a human donor in good health. The CDR3 DNA reads as TGTGCCTGGCGAGGCCTGAGAGAGACCCAGTACTTC. Its translation is CAWRGLRETQYF.